This T cell receptor beta chain was profiled in a study of blood T cell repertoires in COVID-19. Turning to the study itself: Material from acute and convalescent COVID-19 was sourced from the United States, Italy and Spain. T cells, B-cell-depleted T cells, or PBMCs provided the cDNA or gDNA that served as material.

The length of the CDR3 is 14 residues. Trimming removed 5 bases from V and 6 bases from J; junction bases left unmatched: 7. In germline, CDR1 is MNHEY, CDR2 SMNVEV (reference sequence). Study processing details: Amplified reference gene primers provided the basis for estimating nucleated cell counts. The table came from immunoSEQ multiplex PCR; TCRdb's copy has only in-frame clones and leaves some out. The V and J calls and clone size were taken over from that table, and D and trimming were inferred from the DNA. Among tens of thousands of clones listed, roughly 88% were seen once. This receptor was taken from a human donor in a cohort sampled during active COVID-19. The genes are TRBV27 and TRBJ2-7; 10 nucleotides align to TRBD1. Material for sequencing was peripheral blood. CDR3 sequence reads: CASSQPGQGREQYF. DNA for the CDR3: TGTGCCAGCAGTCAACCGGGACAGGGGCGCGAGCAGTACTTC.